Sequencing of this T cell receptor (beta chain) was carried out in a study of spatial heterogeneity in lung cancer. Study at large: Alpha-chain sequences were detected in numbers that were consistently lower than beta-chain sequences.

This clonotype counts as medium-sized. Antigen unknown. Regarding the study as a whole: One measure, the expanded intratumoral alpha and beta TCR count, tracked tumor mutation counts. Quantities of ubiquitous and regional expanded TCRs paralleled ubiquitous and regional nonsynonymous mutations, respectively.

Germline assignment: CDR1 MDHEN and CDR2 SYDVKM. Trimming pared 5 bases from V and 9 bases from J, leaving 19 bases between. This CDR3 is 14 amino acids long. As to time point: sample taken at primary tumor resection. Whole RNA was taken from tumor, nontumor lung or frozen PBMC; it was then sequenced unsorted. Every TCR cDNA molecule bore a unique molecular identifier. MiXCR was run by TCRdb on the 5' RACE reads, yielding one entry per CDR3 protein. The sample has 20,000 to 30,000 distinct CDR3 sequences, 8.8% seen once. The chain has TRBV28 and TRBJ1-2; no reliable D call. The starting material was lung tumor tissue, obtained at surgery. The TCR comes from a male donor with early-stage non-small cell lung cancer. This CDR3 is CASSPGYPGIRYTF. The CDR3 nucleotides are TGTGCCAGCAGTCCGGGTTATCCCGGAATTCGCTACACCTTC.